The 17 T cell receptor beta chains below all came from one sample that was sequenced in a study of cytotoxic CD8 clonotypes in ibrutinib-treated CLL. Generated by immunoSEQ multiplex PCR, the TCRdb table keeps only in-frame clones and is missing some. The sample has more than 200,000 clones; roughly 77% are singletons. This specimen was PBMCs, taken after 12 months of ibrutinib treatment. All receptors come from a human donor with chronic lymphocytic leukemia.

The chain's CDR3 is CASSEAYYGYTF. The CDR3 DNA sequence: TGTGCCAGCAGTGAGGCCTACTATGGCTACACCTTC. The chain carries TRBV2 and TRBJ1-2; D unresolved. In germline, CDR1 is SNHLY, CDR2 FYNNEI. V was clipped by 3 bases and J by 3 bases, with 5 bases between them. CDR3 length: 12 residues.

V is TRBV20-1 and J is TRBJ2-4; D ambiguous. V lost 1 base and J 11 bases, leaving 9 bases between the germline ends. The CDR3 is 11 residues long. CDR1 and CDR2 (germline): DFQATT, SNEGSKA (reference sequence). The DNA for the CDR3 is TGCAGTGCTAGAGTAGGGTCGTTTCAGTACTTC. Translated: CSARVGSFQYF.

This chain joins TRBV11-3 and TRBJ2-7; D is perhaps TRBD1 (6 bases). The CDR3 has 14 residues. The V and J ends lost 5 bases and 2 bases respectively, with 13 bases between them. Germline CDR1 is SGHNT and CDR2 is YENEEA. The CDR3: CASSLGRGAYEQYF. CDR3 bases: TGTGCCAGCAGCCTTGGCAGGGGCGCCTACGAGCAGTACTTC.

The CDR3 DNA follows: TGTGCCAGCAGGGACAGGGGACAACTCACCTACGAGCAGTACTTC. Its protein is CASRDRGQLTYEQYF. The chain uses TRBV6-1 and TRBJ2-7; 9 bases are shared with TRBD1. Germline lookup yields CDR1 MNHNS and CDR2 SASEGT. The CDR3 runs 15 residues. The ends lost 6 bases at V and 2 bases at J; junction bases unmatched: 8.

The chain links TRBV10-3 to TRBJ2-3; maybe TRBD1 (5 bases). Germline CDR1 reads ENHRY; CDR2 reads SYGVKD. The CDR3 totals 13 residues. V shed 6 bases and J shed 1 base, with 8 bases lying between them. As DNA, the CDR3 is TGTGCCATCAGGGAACAGGGCACAGATACGCAGTATTTT. It is translated as CAIREQGTDTQYF.

The V and J genes are TRBV29-1 and TRBJ1-1; maybe TRBD1 (5 bases). This CDR3 region has 13 residues. CDR1 is SQVTM and CDR2 is ANQGSEA in the germline V gene. V gave up 4 bases and J gave up 3 bases, with 12 bases separating them. The chain's CDR3 is CSVAVTDDTEAFF. The CDR3 DNA reads as TGCAGCGTTGCGGTGACAGATGACACTGAAGCTTTCTTT.

The chain combines TRBV19 with TRBJ2-7, with 12 bases fitting TRBD2. This CDR3 is 17 amino acids long. Germline V gene lookup returns CDR1 LNHDA and CDR2 SQIVND (reference sequence). The junction had 10 bases not matched to a gene; V was cut back by 0 bases and J by 7 bases. The CDR3 region has the DNA TGTGCCAGTAGTATAGATCCCCGAACTAGCGGGGGGCTGGAGCAGTACTTC. It is translated as CASSIDPRTSGGLEQYF.

The J gene is TRBJ2-7, the V gene TRBV15; tentative D call: TRBD2 (5 bases). Trimming stripped 1 base from V and 4 bases from J, with 5 bases between. Germline V gene sequence: CDR1 LNHNV, CDR2 YYDKDF (reference sequence). The CDR3 has 12 amino acids. The CDR3 here is CATSRAGYEQYF. CDR3 DNA: TGTGCCACCAGCAGAGCGGGGTACGAGCAGTACTTC. Using reference TRBV15 and TRBJ2-7 for the parts outside the CDR3, the full variable domain is DAMVIQNPRYQVTQFGKPVTLSCSQTLNHNVMYWYQQKSSQAPKLLFHYYDKDFNNEADTPDNFQSRRPNTSFCFLDIRSPGLGDTAMYLCATSRAGYEQYFGPGTRLTVT.

The chain links TRBV2 to TRBJ2-7; no reliable D call. This CDR3 comprises 13 residues. V lost 4 bases to trimming and J lost 2 bases, with 9 bases between them. Germline loops: CDR1 SNHLY, CDR2 FYNNEI. CDR3 nucleotide sequence: TGTGCCAGCAGTGGTGTGTTGGCCTACGAGCAGTACTTC. It codes for CASSGVLAYEQYF.

The V call is TRBV19, the J call TRBJ2-3; possibly TRBD1 or TRBD2 for D (6 bases each). The V gene's germline CDR1 is LNHDA and CDR2 SQIVND (reference sequence). V lost 7 bases to trimming and J lost 2 bases, with 25 bases between them. The CDR3 is made up of 18 amino acids. CDR3 nucleotide sequence: TGTGCCAGTAAGCATTTGGGGGGCCAAGCTCGGACCACAGATACGCAGTATTTT. Its protein product is CASKHLGGQARTTDTQYF.

In nucleotides, the CDR3 is TGTGCCAGCCATGACCCGAGAGGTTTAAATCAGCCCCAGCATTTT. This gives the protein CASHDPRGLNQPQHF. The chain combines TRBV28 with TRBJ1-5; D unresolved. V gave up 8 bases and J gave up 4 bases, with 18 bases separating them. The CDR3 length is 15 residues. Germline V gene data show CDR1 as MDHEN and CDR2 as SYDVKM. Drawing the rest from reference TRBV28 and TRBJ1-5, the complete variable domain is DVKVTQSSRYLVKRTGEKVFLECVQDMDHENMFWYRQDPGLGLRLIYFSYDVKMKEKGDIPEGYSVSREKKERFSLILESASTNQTSMYLCASHDPRGLNQPQHFGDGTRLSIL.

V gene TRBV28 combines with J gene TRBJ1-1; D might be TRBD1 (6 bases). CDR1 and CDR2 (germline): MDHEN, SYDVKM. Trimming stripped 3 bases from V and 1 base from J, with 15 bases between. The CDR3 covers 16 residues. CDR3 region: CASSLGVGARNTEAFF. The CDR3 DNA follows: TGTGCCAGCAGTTTGGGCGTGGGGGCTCGGAACACTGAAGCTTTCTTT.

V usage is TRBV7-9 and J usage is TRBJ2-1; D is unresolved. The ends were cut back, 4 bases at V and 8 bases at J, with 18 bases in the middle. This CDR3 contains 15 residues. Germline CDR1 reads SEHNR; CDR2 reads FQNEAQ (reference sequence). The CDR3 sequence is CASSSGPAKAHEQFF. Written as DNA, the CDR3 is TGTGCCAGCAGCTCCGGCCCCGCCAAGGCCCATGAGCAGTTCTTC. Filled out from reference TRBV7-9 and TRBJ2-1, the complete variable domain reads DTGVSQNPRHKITKRGQNVTFRCDPISEHNRLYWYRQTLGQGPEFLTYFQNEAQLEKSRLLSDRFSAERPKGSFSTLEIQRTEQGDSAMYLCASSSGPAKAHEQFFGPGTRLTVL.

The gene calls are TRBV5-6 and TRBJ2-2, with 8 nucleotides matching TRBD1. Germline V gives CDR1 SGHDT, CDR2 YYEEEE. J gave up 5 bases and V 2 bases, and 5 bases lay outside the gene matches. The CDR3 covers 15 residues. CDR3 region: CASSFTDRVTGELFF. CDR3 DNA sequence: TGTGCCAGCAGCTTCACGGACAGGGTAACCGGGGAGCTGTTTTTT.

This sequence joins TRBV6-5 and TRBJ1-1; D perhaps matches TRBD1 (6 bases). The CDR3 spans 13 residues. The germline V gene has CDR1 MNHEY and CDR2 SVGAGI. The germline V and J ends were trimmed by 3 bases and 4 bases, with 9 bases remaining between them. The CDR3 region has the DNA TGTGCCAGCAGTTATAGGGGGGGCACTGAAGCTTTCTTT. Its protein is CASSYRGGTEAFF.

This clone has a single count. The CDR3 sequence is CASSSPRWAGGRTDTQYF. CDR3 nucleotide sequence: TGTGCCAGCAGCTCTCCGCGGTGGGCGGGGGGACGCACAGATACGCAGTATTTT. The chain carries TRBV7-3 and TRBJ2-3, with 8 bases lining up with TRBD2. The CDR3 extends over 18 amino acids. Trimming took 4 bases from V and 1 from J; bases not matched to a gene: 13. Germline lookup yields CDR1 SGHTA and CDR2 FQGTGA.

The V and J genes are TRBV6-6 and TRBJ1-2, with D tentatively TRBD1 (6 bases). This CDR3 contains 13 residues. Trimming shortened V by 2 bases and J by 4 bases, and 8 bases separated the two germline ends. Germline lookup yields CDR1 MNHNY and CDR2 SVGAGI (reference sequence). The CDR3 region has the DNA TGTGCCAGCAGTTACGGGGGGGCCTATGGCTACACCTTC. Translating gives CASSYGGAYGYTF.